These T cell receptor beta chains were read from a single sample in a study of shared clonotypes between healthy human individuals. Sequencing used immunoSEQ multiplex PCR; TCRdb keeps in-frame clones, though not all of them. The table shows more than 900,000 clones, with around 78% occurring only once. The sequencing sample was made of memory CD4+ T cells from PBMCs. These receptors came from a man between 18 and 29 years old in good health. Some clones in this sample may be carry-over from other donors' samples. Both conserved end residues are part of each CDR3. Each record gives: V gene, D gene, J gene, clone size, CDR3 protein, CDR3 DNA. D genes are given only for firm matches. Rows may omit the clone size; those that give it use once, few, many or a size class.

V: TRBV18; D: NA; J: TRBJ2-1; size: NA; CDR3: CASSPTGKGPYNEQFF; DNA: TGTGCCAGCTCACCAACAGGGAAGGGACCTTACAATGAGCAGTTCTTC
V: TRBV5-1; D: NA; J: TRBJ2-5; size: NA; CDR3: CASSLVGSSEETQYF; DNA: TGCGCCAGCAGCTTGGTGGGGTCTAGCGAAGAGACCCAGTACTTC
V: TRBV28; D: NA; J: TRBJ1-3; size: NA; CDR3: CASRPGTSGNTIYF; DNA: TGTGCCAGCAGGCCCGGGACCTCTGGAAACACCATATATTTT
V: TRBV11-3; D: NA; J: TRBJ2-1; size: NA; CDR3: CASSPGAANEQFF; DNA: TGTGCCAGCAGCCCCGGGGCGGCTAATGAGCAGTTCTTC
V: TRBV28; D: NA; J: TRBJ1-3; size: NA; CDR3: CASSWSSGNTIYF; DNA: TGTGCCAGCAGTTGGTCCTCTGGAAACACCATATATTTT
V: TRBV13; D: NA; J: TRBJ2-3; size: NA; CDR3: CASSVRLGGTDTQYF; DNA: TGTGCCAGCAGCGTGCGACTAGGCGGCACAGATACGCAGTATTTT
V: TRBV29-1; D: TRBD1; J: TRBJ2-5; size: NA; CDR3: CSVAVHRGPQETQYF; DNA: TGCAGCGTTGCCGTTCACAGGGGGCCGCAAGAGACCCAGTACTTC
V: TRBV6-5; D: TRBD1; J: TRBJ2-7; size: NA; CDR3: CASRRGGSVSEQYF; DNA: TGTGCCAGCAGAAGAGGGGGCTCCGTGAGCGAGCAGTACTTC
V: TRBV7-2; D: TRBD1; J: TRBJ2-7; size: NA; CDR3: CASSLDWQGVYEQYF; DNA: TGTGCCAGCAGCTTAGATTGGCAGGGGGTCTACGAGCAGTACTTC
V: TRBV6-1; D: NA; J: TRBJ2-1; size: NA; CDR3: CASSAPGLEYNEQFF; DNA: TGTGCCAGCAGCGCCCCGGGACTGGAATACAATGAGCAGTTCTTC
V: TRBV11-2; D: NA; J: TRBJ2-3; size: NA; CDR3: CASSSQGGTQYF; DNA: TGTGCCAGCAGCTCACAGGGAGGTACGCAGTATTTT
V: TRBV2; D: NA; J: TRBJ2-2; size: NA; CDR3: CASTERGAGELFF; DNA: TGTGCCAGCACTGAAAGGGGAGCCGGGGAGCTGTTTTTT
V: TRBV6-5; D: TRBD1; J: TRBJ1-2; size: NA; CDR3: CASTPRDSRRGYTF; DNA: TGTGCCAGCACCCCAAGGGACAGCCGACGGGGCTACACCTTC
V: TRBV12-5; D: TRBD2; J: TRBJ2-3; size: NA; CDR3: CASGLVRGTSADTQYF; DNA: TGTGCTAGTGGTTTGGTAAGGGGGACTAGCGCAGATACGCAGTATTTT
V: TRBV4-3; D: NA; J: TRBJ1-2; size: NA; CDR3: CASSQDRAGGYTF; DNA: TGCGCCAGCAGCCAAGACAGGGCGGGGGGCTACACCTTC
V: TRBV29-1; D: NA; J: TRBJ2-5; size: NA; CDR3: CSVVKGGVTQETQYF; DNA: TGCAGCGTTGTGAAGGGAGGCGTGACCCAAGAGACCCAGTACTTC
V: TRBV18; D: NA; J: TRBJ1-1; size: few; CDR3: CASSPGSSNTEAFF; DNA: TGTGCCAGCTCACCGGGCAGTTCGAACACTGAAGCTTTCTTT
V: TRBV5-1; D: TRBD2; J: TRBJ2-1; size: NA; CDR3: CASTRLAGGYNEQFF; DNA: TGCGCCAGCACGAGACTAGCGGGAGGGTACAATGAGCAGTTCTTC
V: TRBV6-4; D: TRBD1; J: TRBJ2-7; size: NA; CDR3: CASSLDRDEFMDYEQYF; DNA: TGTGCCAGCAGTCTGGACAGGGATGAGTTCATGGACTACGAGCAGTACTTC
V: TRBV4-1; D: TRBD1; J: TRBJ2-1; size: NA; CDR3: CASSSGTGVNEQFF; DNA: TGCGCCAGCAGCTCCGGGACAGGGGTTAATGAGCAGTTCTTC
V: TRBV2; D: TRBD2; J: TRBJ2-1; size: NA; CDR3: CASSGGLSGRPGGGEQFF; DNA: TGTGCCAGCAGTGGGGGCCTTAGCGGGAGGCCCGGCGGGGGTGAGCAGTTCTTC
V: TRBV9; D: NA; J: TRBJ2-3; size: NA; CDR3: CASSVGLEITDTQYF; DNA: TGTGCCAGCAGCGTAGGACTAGAGATAACAGATACGCAGTATTTT
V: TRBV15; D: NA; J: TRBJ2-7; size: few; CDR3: CATSRERISYEQYF; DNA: TGTGCCACCAGCAGAGAGCGGATCTCCTACGAGCAGTACTTC
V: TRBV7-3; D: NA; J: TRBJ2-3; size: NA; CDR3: CASSRLVASDTQYF; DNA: TGTGCCAGCAGCCGCTTGGTCGCGTCAGATACGCAGTATTTT
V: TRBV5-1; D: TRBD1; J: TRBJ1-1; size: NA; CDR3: CASSLPTGALNTEAFF; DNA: TGCGCCAGCAGCTTACCGACAGGGGCTCTGAACACTGAAGCTTTCTTT
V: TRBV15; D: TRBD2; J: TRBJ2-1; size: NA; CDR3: CATSRASGGDREFF; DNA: TGTGCCACCAGCAGGGCTAGCGGCGGAGATCGTGAGTTCTTC
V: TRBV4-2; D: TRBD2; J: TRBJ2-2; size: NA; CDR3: CASSQDLYGTSGRNTGELFF; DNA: TGTGCCAGCAGCCAAGATCTATACGGGACTAGCGGGAGAAATACCGGGGAGCTGTTTTTT
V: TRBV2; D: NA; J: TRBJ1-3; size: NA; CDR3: CASSEQGLIPESSGNTIYF; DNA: TGTGCCAGCAGTGAACAGGGCCTTATCCCAGAGAGCTCTGGAAACACCATATATTTT
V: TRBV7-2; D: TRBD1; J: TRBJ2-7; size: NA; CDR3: CASSLQGALAYEQYF; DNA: TGTGCCAGCAGCTTACAGGGGGCTCTAGCCTACGAGCAGTACTTC
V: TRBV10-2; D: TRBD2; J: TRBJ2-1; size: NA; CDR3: CASRARWSGRDNEQFF; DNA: TGCGCCAGCAGGGCGAGGTGGAGCGGGAGAGACAATGAGCAGTTCTTC
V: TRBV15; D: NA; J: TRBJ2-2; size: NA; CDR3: CATSSVNTGELFF; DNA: TGTGCCACCAGCAGCGTTAACACCGGGGAGCTGTTTTTT
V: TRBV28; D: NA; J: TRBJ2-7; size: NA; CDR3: CASSHQPGGRYEQYF; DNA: TGTGCCAGCAGCCACCAACCCGGGGGACGCTACGAGCAGTACTTC
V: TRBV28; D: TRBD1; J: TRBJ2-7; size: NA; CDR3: CASQHPGQAYEQYF; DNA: TGTGCCAGCCAACACCCGGGACAGGCCTACGAGCAGTACTTC
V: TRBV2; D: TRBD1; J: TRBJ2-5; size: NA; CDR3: CASSEQGAVKTQYF; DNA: TGTGCCAGCAGTGAACAGGGGGCAGTAAAGACCCAGTACTTC
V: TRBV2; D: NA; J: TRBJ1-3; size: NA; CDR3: CASSPLHRASSGNTIYF; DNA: TGTGCCAGCAGCCCGCTACATCGGGCAAGCTCTGGAAACACCATATATTTT
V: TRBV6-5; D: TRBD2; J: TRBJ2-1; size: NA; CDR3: CASSPGTSGLNEQFF; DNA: TGTGCCAGCAGCCCCGGGACTAGCGGCCTCAATGAGCAGTTCTTC
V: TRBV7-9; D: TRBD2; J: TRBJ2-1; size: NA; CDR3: CASSLGAGGGNEQFF; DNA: TGTGCCAGCAGCTTAGGAGCGGGAGGGGGCAATGAGCAGTTCTTC
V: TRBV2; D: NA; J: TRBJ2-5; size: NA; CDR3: CASSAYQETQYF; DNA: TGTGCCAGCAGCGCCTACCAAGAGACCCAGTACTTC
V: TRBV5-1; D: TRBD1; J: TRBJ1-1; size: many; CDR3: CASSGGDREGTEAFF; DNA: TGCGCCAGCAGCGGAGGAGACAGGGAGGGCACTGAAGCTTTCTTT
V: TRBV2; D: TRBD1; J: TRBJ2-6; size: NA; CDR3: CASSPGQGAGGSGANVLTF; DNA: TGTGCCAGCAGTCCGGGACAGGGGGCGGGAGGGTCTGGGGCCAACGTCCTGACTTTC
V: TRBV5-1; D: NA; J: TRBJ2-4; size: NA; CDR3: CASSPDGGRIKNIQYF; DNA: TGCGCCAGCAGCCCTGATGGGGGGCGTATCAAAAACATTCAGTACTTC
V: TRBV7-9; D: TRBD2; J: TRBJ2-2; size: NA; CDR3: CASSLVRGRAFNTGELFF; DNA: TGTGCCAGCAGCTTAGTGCGTGGGAGGGCCTTCAACACCGGGGAGCTGTTTTTT
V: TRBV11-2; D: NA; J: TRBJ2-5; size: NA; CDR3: CASSSIRAGTETQYF; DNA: TGTGCCAGCAGCTCCATTCGTGCGGGGACGGAGACCCAGTACTTC
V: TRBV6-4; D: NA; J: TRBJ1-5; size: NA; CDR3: CASSESSNQPQHF; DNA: TGTGCCAGCAGTGAATCCAGCAATCAGCCCCAGCATTTT
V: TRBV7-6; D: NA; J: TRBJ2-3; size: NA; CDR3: CASSPQGIMGTQYF; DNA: TGTGCCAGCAGCCCCCAGGGAATAATGGGTACGCAGTATTTT
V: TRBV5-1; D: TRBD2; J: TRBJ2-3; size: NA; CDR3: CASSLRAGGTDTQYF; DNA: TGCGCCAGCAGCTTACGAGCGGGGGGCACAGATACGCAGTATTTT
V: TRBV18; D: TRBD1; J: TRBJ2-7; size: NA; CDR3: CASSPRQGSYEQYF; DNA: TGTGCCAGCTCACCTCGACAGGGCTCCTACGAGCAGTACTTC
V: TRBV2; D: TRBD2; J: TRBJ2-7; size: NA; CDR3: CASTGGGSYEQYF; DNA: TGTGCCAGCACCGGGGGGGGCTCCTACGAGCAGTACTTC